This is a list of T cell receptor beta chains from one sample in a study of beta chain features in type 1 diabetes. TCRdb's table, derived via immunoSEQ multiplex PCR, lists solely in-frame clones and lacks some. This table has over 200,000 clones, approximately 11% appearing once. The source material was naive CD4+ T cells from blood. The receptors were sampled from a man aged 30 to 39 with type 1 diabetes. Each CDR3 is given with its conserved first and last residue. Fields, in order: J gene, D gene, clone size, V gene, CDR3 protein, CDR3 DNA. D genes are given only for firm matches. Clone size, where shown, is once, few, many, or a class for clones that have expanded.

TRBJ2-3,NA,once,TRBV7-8,CASSSNRAGTQYF,TGTGCCAGCAGCTCGAACAGGGCGGGTACGCAGTATTTT
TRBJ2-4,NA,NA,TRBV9,CASSVGDGETGGGIQYF,TGTGCCAGCAGCGTAGGGGACGGGGAGACCGGAGGAGGGATTCAGTACTTC
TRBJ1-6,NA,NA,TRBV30,CAWSQGSYNSPLHF,TGTGCCTGGAGTCAGGGCTCCTATAATTCACCCCTCCACTTT
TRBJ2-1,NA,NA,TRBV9,CASSVTNNEQFF,TGTGCCAGCAGCGTAACTAACAATGAGCAGTTCTTC
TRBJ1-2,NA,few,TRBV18,CASSPSPGEGYTF,TGTGCCAGCTCACCCTCCCCAGGGGAGGGCTACACCTTC
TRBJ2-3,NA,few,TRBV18,CASSPPLGPGTQYF,TGTGCCAGCTCACCTCCCTTGGGCCCTGGTACGCAGTATTTT
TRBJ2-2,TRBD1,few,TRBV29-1,CSAFGRQGSTGELFF,TGCAGCGCTTTCGGCCGACAGGGAAGCACCGGGGAGCTGTTTTTT
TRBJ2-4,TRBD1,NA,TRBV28,CASSKGQENIQYF,TGTGCCAGCAGTAAAGGACAGGAAAACATTCAGTACTTC
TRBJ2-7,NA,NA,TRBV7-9,CASSLASGGYEQYF,TGTGCCAGCAGCTTAGCGTCCGGGGGCTACGAGCAGTACTTC
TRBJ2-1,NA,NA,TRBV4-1,CASSDFRGSGGNEQFF,NA
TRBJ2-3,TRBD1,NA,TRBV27,CASSRGQTYTDTQYF,TGTGCCAGCAGTCGGGGACAGACTTACACAGATACGCAGTATTTT
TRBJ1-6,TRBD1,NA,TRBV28,CASSLGDRALSPLHF,TGTGCCAGCAGTTTAGGGGACAGGGCGCTTTCACCCCTCCACTTT
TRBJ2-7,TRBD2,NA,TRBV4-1,CASSLTSGGYEQYF,TGCGCCAGCAGCTTGACTAGCGGGGGGTACGAGCAGTACTTC
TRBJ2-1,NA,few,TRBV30,CAWSERRGGNEQFF,TGTGCCTGGAGTGAGCGGCGGGGCGGCAATGAGCAGTTCTTC
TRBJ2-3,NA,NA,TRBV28,CATIKAPDTQYF,TGTGCCACCATTAAAGCCCCAGATACGCAGTATTTT
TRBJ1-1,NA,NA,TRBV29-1,CSVAVGYSHRPTEAFF,TGCAGCGTGGCGGTCGGTTATTCACACCGGCCCACTGAAGCTTTCTTT
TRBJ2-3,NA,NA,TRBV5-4,CASSMTSTDTQYF,TGTGCCAGCAGTATGACTAGCACAGATACGCAGTATTTT
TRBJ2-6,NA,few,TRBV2,CASRRTVRAPTGANVLTF,TGTGCCAGCAGACGGACAGTTCGGGCCCCTACTGGGGCCAACGTCCTGACTTTC
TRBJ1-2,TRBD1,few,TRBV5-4,CASSTGQRDGYTF,TGTGCCAGCAGCACGGGACAGAGAGATGGCTACACCTTC
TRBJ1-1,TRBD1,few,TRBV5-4,CASRRQGSTEAFF,TGTGCCAGCCGCCGACAGGGGAGTACTGAAGCTTTCTTT
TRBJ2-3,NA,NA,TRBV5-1,CASSLPVLDTQYF,TGCGCCAGCAGCTTGCCAGTCCTAGATACGCAGTATTTT
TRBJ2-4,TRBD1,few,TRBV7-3,CASSPPGQTNIQYF,TGTGCCAGCAGCCCCCCGGGACAGACAAACATTCAGTACTTC
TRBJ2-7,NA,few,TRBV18,CASSLAGTDGEQYF,TGTGCCAGCTCGCTTGCCGGGACTGATGGGGAGCAGTACTTC
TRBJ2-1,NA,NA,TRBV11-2,CASSLGLRGNEQFF,TGTGCCAGCAGCTTAGGACTGCGAGGCAATGAGCAGTTCTTC
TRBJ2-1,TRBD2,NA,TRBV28,CASRPSSGEPSYNEQFF,TGTGCCAGCAGACCTTCTAGCGGGGAGCCCTCCTACAATGAGCAGTTCTTC
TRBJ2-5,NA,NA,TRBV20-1,CSGGVEETQYF,TGCAGTGGCGGGGTAGAAGAGACCCAGTACTTC
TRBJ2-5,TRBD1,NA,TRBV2,CASTTGGETQYF,TGTGCCAGCACGACAGGGGGAGAGACCCAGTACTTC